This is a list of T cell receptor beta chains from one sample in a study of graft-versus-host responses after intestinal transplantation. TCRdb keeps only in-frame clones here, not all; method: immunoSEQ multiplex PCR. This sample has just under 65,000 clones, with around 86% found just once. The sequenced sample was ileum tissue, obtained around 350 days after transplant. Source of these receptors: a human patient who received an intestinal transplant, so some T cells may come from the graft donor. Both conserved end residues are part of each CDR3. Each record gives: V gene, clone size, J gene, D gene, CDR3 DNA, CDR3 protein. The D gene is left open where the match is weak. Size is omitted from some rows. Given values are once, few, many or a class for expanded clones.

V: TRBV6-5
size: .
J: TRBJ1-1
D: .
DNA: TGTGCCAGCAGTGAGTTAGGGAAGGCCACTGAAGCTTTCTTT
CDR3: CASSELGKATEAFF

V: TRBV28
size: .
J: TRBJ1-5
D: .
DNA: TGTGCCAGCAGTTTAGGGGGGTGGCAGCCCCAGCATTTT
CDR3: CASSLGGWQPQHF

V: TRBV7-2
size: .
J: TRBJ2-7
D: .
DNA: TGTGCCAGCAGCCCTGGAGGGGCGAGCTCCTACGAGCAGTACTTC
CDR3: CASSPGGASSYEQYF

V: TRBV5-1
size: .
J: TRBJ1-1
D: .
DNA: TGCGCCAGCAGCTTGGACGGGGGCGTGAGAGCTTTCTTT
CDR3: CASSLDGGVRAFF

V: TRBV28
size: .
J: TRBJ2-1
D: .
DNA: TGTGCCAGCAGTTTGGAGTACAATGAGCAGTTCTTC
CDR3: CASSLEYNEQFF

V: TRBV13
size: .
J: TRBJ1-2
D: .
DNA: TGTGCCAGCAGCTTAGAAGGGGATGGCTACACCTTC
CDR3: CASSLEGDGYTF

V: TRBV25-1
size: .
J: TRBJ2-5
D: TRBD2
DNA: TGTGCCAGCAGTGATAGAAGGACTAGCGCCCAAGAGACCCAGTACTTC
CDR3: CASSDRRTSAQETQYF

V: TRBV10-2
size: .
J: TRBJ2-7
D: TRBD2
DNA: TGCGCCAGCAGAGGTGATAGCGGGAGGGACTCCTACGAGCAGTACTTC
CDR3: CASRGDSGRDSYEQYF

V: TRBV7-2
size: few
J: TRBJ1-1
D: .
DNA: TGTGCCAGCAGCTTTTCCGTGAACACTGAAGCTTTCTTT
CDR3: CASSFSVNTEAFF

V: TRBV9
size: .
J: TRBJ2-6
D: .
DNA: TGTGCCAGCAGCTCTCTCCGGGACACCACCTCTGGGGCCAACGTCCTGACTTTC
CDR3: CASSSLRDTTSGANVLTF

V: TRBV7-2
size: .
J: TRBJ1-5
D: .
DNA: TGTGCCAGCAGCTTATACGGGCGGGGCAATCAGCCCCAGCATTTT
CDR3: CASSLYGRGNQPQHF

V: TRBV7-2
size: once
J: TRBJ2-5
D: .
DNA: TGTGCCAGCAGCTTAGTGAGGGAAGAGACCCAGTACTTC
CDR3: CASSLVREETQYF

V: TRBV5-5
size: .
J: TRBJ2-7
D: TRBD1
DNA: TGTGCCAGCAGCACCGGACAGGGGGCCTACGAGCAGTACTTC
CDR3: CASSTGQGAYEQYF

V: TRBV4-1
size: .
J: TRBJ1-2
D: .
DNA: TGCGCCAGCAGCCAAGGGTTGAGCGAGCGGGGCTACTATGGCTACACCTTC
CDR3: CASSQGLSERGYYGYTF

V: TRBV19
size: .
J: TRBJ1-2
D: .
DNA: TGTGCCAGTAGTATAGACAGGGTAGTGGATGGCTACACCTTC
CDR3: CASSIDRVVDGYTF

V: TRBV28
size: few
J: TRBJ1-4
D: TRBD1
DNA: TGTGCCAGCAGTTTACAGGGGGCTGAAAAACTGTTTTTT
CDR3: CASSLQGAEKLFF

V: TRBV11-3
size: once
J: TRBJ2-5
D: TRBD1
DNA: TGTGCCAGCAGCCAACGGACAGGGGGCACGGAGACCCAGTACTTC
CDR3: CASSQRTGGTETQYF

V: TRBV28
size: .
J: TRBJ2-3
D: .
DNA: TGTGCCAGCAGAATAGGGGGACTCGTTCACACAGATACGCAGTATTTT
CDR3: CASRIGGLVHTDTQYF

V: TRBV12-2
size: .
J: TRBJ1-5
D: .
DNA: TGTGCAAGTCGCTTAGCCAGGGGGGATCAGCCCCAGCATTTT
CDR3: CASRLARGDQPQHF

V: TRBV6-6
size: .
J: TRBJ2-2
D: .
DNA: TGTACCAGCAGTTACTCGGGGGTGTCCGCCACCGGGGAGCTGTTTTTT
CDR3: CTSSYSGVSATGELFF

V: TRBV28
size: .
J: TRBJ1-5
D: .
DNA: TGTGCCAGCAGTTTTCTGAGCCGGCCCCAGCATTTT
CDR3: CASSFLSRPQHF

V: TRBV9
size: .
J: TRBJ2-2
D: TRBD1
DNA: TGTGCCAGCAGCAAAAGGACAGGGGCCGGGGAGCTGTTTTTT
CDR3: CASSKRTGAGELFF

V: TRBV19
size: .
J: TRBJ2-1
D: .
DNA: TGTGCCAGTAGTATTAGGATGAGCTCCTACAATGAGCAGTTCTTC
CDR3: CASSIRMSSYNEQFF

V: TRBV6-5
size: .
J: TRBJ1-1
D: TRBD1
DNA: TGTGCCAGCAGTTATTCCTGGACAGGGGGAGAGGAAGCTTTCTTT
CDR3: CASSYSWTGGEEAFF